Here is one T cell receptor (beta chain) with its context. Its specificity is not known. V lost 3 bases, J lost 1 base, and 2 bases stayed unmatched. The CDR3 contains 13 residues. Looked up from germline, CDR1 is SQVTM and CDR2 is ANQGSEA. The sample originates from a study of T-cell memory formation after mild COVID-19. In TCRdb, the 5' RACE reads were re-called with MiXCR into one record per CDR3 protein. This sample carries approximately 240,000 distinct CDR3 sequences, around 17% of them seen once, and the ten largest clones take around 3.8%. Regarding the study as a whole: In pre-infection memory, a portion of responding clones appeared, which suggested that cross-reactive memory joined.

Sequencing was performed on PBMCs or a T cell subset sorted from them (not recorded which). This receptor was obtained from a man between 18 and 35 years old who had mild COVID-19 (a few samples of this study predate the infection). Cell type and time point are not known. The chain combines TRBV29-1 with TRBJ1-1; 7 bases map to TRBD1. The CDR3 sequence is CSVEGQTNTEAFF. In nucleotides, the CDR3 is TGCAGCGTTGAGGGACAGACGAACACTGAAGCTTTCTTT.